This TCR beta chain was obtained from a study of blood T cell repertoires in COVID-19. Study overall: In each case, the material was cDNA or gDNA derived from T cells, B-cell-depleted T cells, or PBMCs.

The germline CDR1 and CDR2 sequences are SNHLY and FYNNEI. CDR3 size: 15 residues. V lost 7 bases, J lost 4 bases, and 9 bases stayed unmatched. Here immunoSEQ multiplex PCR was the method, and the copy in TCRdb shows in-frame clones only, minus some. The sample shows 200,000 to 250,000 clones, less than 85% of them seen only once. The receptor comes from a man between 60 and 75 years old who had recovered from COVID-19. The rearrangement uses TRBV2 and TRBJ1-2, with 10 bases aligning to TRBD1. Specimen: PBMCs or T cells enriched from blood (not recorded which). DNA of the CDR3: TGTGCCAGCACTTTGACAGGGGGCGTGGGCTATGGCTACACCTTC. It translates to CASTLTGGVGYGYTF.